The subject of this entry is one T cell receptor beta chain. Antigen unknown. This record belongs to a study of T-cell reconstitution after alpha-beta-depleted transplantation in children. Study-wide findings and caveats: By one year post-transplant, T-cell counts and diversity largely arose from T cells that were newly produced. Diversity of TCRbeta at day 60 was high in some patients, arising from surviving recipient T cells and thymic progenitors. Several hundred expanded graft clones reportedly gave rise to the alpha-beta T cells present about two months after transplant.

Trimming took off 4 bases at V and 11 bases at J, with 16 bases between the two ends. Germline CDR1 LGHNA, CDR2 YSLEER. This CDR3 comprises 13 residues. TCRbeta library construction was performed incorporating unique molecular identifiers. TCRdb recomputed calls from the PCR reads with MiXCR, one row per CDR3 protein. The repertoire holds about 980,000 distinct CDR3 sequences, with around 30% as singletons. This specimen was PBMCs, mostly from graft donor cells, taken 360 days after TCRalphabeta/CD19-depleted stem cell transplant. This TCR was recovered from a boy less than two years old who had a stem cell transplant for SCID, so the T cells may come from the graft donor. The J gene is TRBJ2-3, the V gene TRBV4-3; D may correspond to TRBD1 or TRBD2 (5 bases each). CDR3 in DNA: TGCGCCAGCAGCCCCCGGGGAAGGGGCAAGCAGTATTTT. Encoded protein: CASSPRGRGKQYF.